This is a list of T cell receptor beta chains from one sample in a study of blood T cell repertoires in COVID-19. The protocol was immunoSEQ multiplex PCR, while the TCRdb copy is restricted to in-frame clones and leaves out a portion. Among 300,000 to 450,000 clones listed, approximately 80% were seen once. The specimen sequenced was peripheral blood. The receptors originated from a human donor with acute or convalescent COVID-19. The donor label of this sample is uncertain. CDR3s include the opening cysteine and the closing phenylalanine or tryptophan. A D gene is named only where the DNA matches it firmly. Size tells how often a clone was seen (once, few, many) or the class of an expanded clone, and some rows leave it out.

CDR3 protein,CDR3 DNA,D gene,clone size,CDR3 length,J gene,V gene
CASSHTGNSPLHF,TGTGCCAGCAGCCATACAGGGAATTCACCCCTCCACTTT,-,-,13,TRBJ1-6,TRBV6-1
CSVEDPAGGGETQYF,TGCAGCGTTGAAGATCCGGCGGGGGGAGGAGAGACCCAGTACTTC,TRBD2,-,15,TRBJ2-5,TRBV29-1
CASSTTGAENYGYTF,TGTGCCAGCTCTACGACAGGGGCCGAAAACTATGGCTACACCTTC,TRBD1,-,15,TRBJ1-2,TRBV18
CASAGLGISGANVLTF,TGCGCCAGCGCGGGACTAGGGATTTCTGGGGCCAACGTCCTGACTTTC,TRBD2,-,16,TRBJ2-6,TRBV5-1
CASSFSGGVQETQYF,TGTGCCAGCAGTTTTAGCGGGGGGGTGCAAGAGACCCAGTACTTC,TRBD2,-,15,TRBJ2-5,TRBV28
CASSQTSVRNSPLHF,TGTGCCAGTTCCCAAACGAGCGTACGAAATTCACCCCTCCACTTT,-,-,15,TRBJ1-6,TRBV18
CASSRRINRDFSYGYTF,TGTGCCAGTAGTCGGAGGATCAATAGGGACTTCAGCTATGGCTACACCTTC,-,-,17,TRBJ1-2,TRBV19
CASSHGSGINSPLHF,TGTGCCAGCAGTCACGGGTCGGGGATTAATTCACCCCTCCACTTT,-,-,15,TRBJ1-6,TRBV27
CASSWQAGGGAYEQYF,TGTGCCAGCAGCTGGCAGGCGGGAGGCGGGGCCTACGAGCAGTACTTC,TRBD2,once,16,TRBJ2-7,TRBV11-2
CASKNRDSHGYTF,TGTGCCAGCAAGAACCGGGACAGCCATGGCTACACCTTC,TRBD1,-,13,TRBJ1-2,TRBV3-1/TRBV3-2
CASSPGHGVETQYF,TGCGCCAGCAGCCCGGGACACGGTGTGGAGACCCAGTACTTC,-,-,14,TRBJ2-5,TRBV5-1
CASSSSGLRTNEKLFF,TGTGCCAGTAGTTCCTCAGGGTTGAGGACTAATGAAAAACTGTTTTTT,-,-,16,TRBJ1-4,TRBV19
CASSRAQGNTIYF,TGCGCCAGCTCCAGGGCACAAGGAAACACCATATATTTT,-,-,13,TRBJ1-3,TRBV10-1
CSASPKYGYTF,TGCAGTGCTAGCCCAAAATATGGCTACACCTTC,-,-,11,TRBJ1-2,TRBV20-1
CASRTSGIHYNEQFF,TGTGCCAGTAGGACTAGCGGGATTCACTACAATGAGCAGTTCTTC,TRBD2,-,15,TRBJ2-1,TRBV19
CASSPPAPRYNEQFF,TGTGCCAGCAGCCCCCCAGCGCCCCGCTACAATGAGCAGTTCTTC,-,-,15,TRBJ2-1,TRBV5-4
CASSMQGNSGEQYF,TGTGCCAGTAGTATGCAGGGAAACTCTGGCGAGCAGTACTTC,-,once,14,TRBJ2-7,TRBV19
CAIRESQGKRDSNSYNEQFF,TGTGCCATCAGGGAATCACAGGGAAAGCGTGATTCGAACTCCTACAATGAGCAGTTCTTC,-,-,20,TRBJ2-1,TRBV10-3
CATSDFGGSNEQFF,TGTGCCACCAGTGATTTTGGAGGGAGTAATGAGCAGTTCTTC,-,-,14,TRBJ2-1,TRBV24-1
CASSLSTVGNTIYF,TGTGCCAGCAGTTTATCGACAGTAGGAAACACCATATATTTT,-,-,14,TRBJ1-3,TRBV27
CSARVGSGAFF,TGCAGTGCTAGAGTGGGTTCGGGAGCTTTCTTT,-,-,11,TRBJ1-1,TRBV20-1
CASSLVDSGTGELFF,TGTGCCAGCAGCTTAGTGGATTCGGGCACCGGGGAGCTGTTTTTT,-,-,15,TRBJ2-2,TRBV7-2
CASSQSFSRDTGELFF,TGTGCCAGCAGCCAATCCTTCTCCAGGGACACCGGGGAGCTGTTTTTT,-,-,16,TRBJ2-2,TRBV4-2
CSASMGLPNTEAFF,TGCAGTGCTAGTATGGGACTTCCGAACACTGAAGCTTTCTTT,-,-,14,TRBJ1-1,TRBV20-1
CASTKIGTSGRAGEQYF,TGTGCCAGCACCAAAATCGGGACTAGCGGGAGGGCGGGGGAGCAGTACTTC,TRBD2,-,17,TRBJ2-7,TRBV7-8
CASSISFLSPDTQYF,TGTGCCAGCAGCATTTCCTTCCTGTCCCCAGATACGCAGTATTTT,-,-,15,TRBJ2-3,TRBV11-2
CASSINSGDSGRKQYF,TGTGCCAGTAGTATTAATTCGGGGGATAGCGGGCGCAAGCAGTACTTC,TRBD2,-,16,TRBJ2-7,TRBV19
CASSPAASEAFF,TGTGCCAGCAGCCCCGCGGCATCTGAAGCTTTCTTT,-,-,12,TRBJ1-1,TRBV7-9
CASSQERLRDSEAFF,TGCGCCAGCAGCCAAGAGCGGCTTAGGGACAGTGAAGCTTTCTTT,TRBD1,-,15,TRBJ1-1,TRBV4-1
CASRATGPSEQYF,TGTGCCAGCAGGGCGACAGGGCCCTCCGAGCAGTACTTC,TRBD1,-,13,TRBJ2-7,TRBV2
CAIRRDPYEQYF,TGTGCCATCAGGAGGGATCCCTACGAGCAGTACTTC,-,few,12,TRBJ2-7,TRBV10-3
CASTLGGGELFF,TGTGCCAGCACCTTAGGGGGCGGGGAGCTGTTTTTT,-,-,12,TRBJ2-2,TRBV2
CASSVGGAPRQPQHF,TGTGCCAGTAGCGTGGGGGGGGCCCCGCGTCAGCCCCAGCATTTT,-,-,15,TRBJ1-5,TRBV19
CASSFAGGNTEAFF,TGTGCCAGCAGCTTTGCCGGGGGGAACACTGAAGCTTTCTTT,-,-,14,TRBJ1-1,TRBV7-9
CAISALAANTEAFF,TGTGCCATCAGTGCCCTCGCGGCGAACACTGAAGCTTTCTTT,-,-,14,TRBJ1-1,TRBV10-3
CASGRGGGYEQYF,TGTGCCAGTGGGAGGGGTGGGGGCTACGAGCAGTACTTC,TRBD2,-,13,TRBJ2-7,TRBV28
CASSSLGLAGETQYF,TGTGCCAGCAGTTCCCTGGGACTAGCGGGCGAGACCCAGTACTTC,TRBD2,once,15,TRBJ2-5,TRBV27
CASSLSGNQPQHF,TGTGCCAGCAGTTTAAGCGGCAATCAGCCCCAGCATTTT,-,-,13,TRBJ1-5,TRBV12-3/TRBV12-4
CASSQGVSGGRSYNEQFF,TGCGCCAGCAGCCAAGGCGTGAGCGGGGGGAGGTCCTACAATGAGCAGTTCTTC,TRBD2,few,18,TRBJ2-1,TRBV4-1
CAGSGGSGNTIYF,TGTGCCGGGAGCGGGGGGTCTGGAAACACCATATATTTT,-,-,13,TRBJ1-3,TRBV6-5
CASSLYELAEQYF,TGTGCCAGCAGTTTATACGAGCTTGCCGAGCAGTACTTC,-,few,13,TRBJ2-7,TRBV27
CASSPGQKGYTF,TGTGCCAGCAGCCCGGGACAGAAGGGCTACACCTTC,TRBD1,-,12,TRBJ1-2,TRBV7-8
CASSSEDQPGDTIYF,TGCGCCAGCAGCTCCGAGGACCAGCCGGGGGACACCATATATTTT,-,-,15,TRBJ1-3,TRBV5-1
CASSLKGAGAFF,TGTGCCAGCAGTTTAAAGGGGGCGGGAGCTTTCTTT,TRBD1,-,12,TRBJ1-1,TRBV28
CASSLVARWEQYF,TGCGCCAGCAGCTTGGTGGCTAGATGGGAGCAGTACTTC,-,once,13,TRBJ2-7,TRBV5-1
CSVSGGNQPQHF,TGCAGCGTTTCGGGGGGCAATCAGCCCCAGCATTTT,-,-,12,TRBJ1-5,TRBV29-1
CASSVGAELSNQPQHF,TGTGCCAGCAGCGTAGGGGCAGAGCTTAGCAATCAGCCCCAGCATTTT,-,-,16,TRBJ1-5,TRBV9
CASSQGLGDEQFF,TGTGCCAGCAGTCAGGGATTAGGAGATGAGCAGTTCTTC,-,-,13,TRBJ2-1,TRBV7-9